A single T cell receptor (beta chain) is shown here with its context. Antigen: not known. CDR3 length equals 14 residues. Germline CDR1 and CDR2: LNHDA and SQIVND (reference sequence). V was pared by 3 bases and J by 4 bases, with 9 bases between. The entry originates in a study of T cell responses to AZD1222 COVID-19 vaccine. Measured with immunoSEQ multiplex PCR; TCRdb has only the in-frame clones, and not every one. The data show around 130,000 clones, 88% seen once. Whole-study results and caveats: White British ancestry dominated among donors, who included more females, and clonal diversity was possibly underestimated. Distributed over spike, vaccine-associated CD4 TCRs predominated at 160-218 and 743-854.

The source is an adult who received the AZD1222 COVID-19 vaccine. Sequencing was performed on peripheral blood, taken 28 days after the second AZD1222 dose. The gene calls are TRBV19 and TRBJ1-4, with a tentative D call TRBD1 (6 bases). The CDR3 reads CASSMGRGNEKLFF. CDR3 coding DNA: TGTGCCAGTAGTATGGGCAGGGGTAATGAAAAACTGTTTTTT.